Below, 30 T cell receptor beta chains from the same sample are listed, as sequenced in a study of identical twins (TCRdb year 2016). Preparation of the library involved 5' RACE. Sequencing relied on an Illumina HiSeq 2000. TCRdb handled the public reads itself, with Q25 trimming in fastp and clone calling in MiXCR, and kept productive beta chains. All rows with the same CDR3 protein become a single entry with the most common DNA and genes. For this sample the table gives some 250,000 distinct CDR3 sequences, of which 6% to 7% were detected only once. Roughly 15% of the sample rests with the top ten. These data were likewise used in another study, on T cells expressing NK-cell markers.

The source material was CD8+ T cells sorted from blood. These receptors were collected from a woman aged 18 to 35 in good health.

This clonotype was observed at least ten times. The chain employs TRBV12-3 or TRBV12-4 and TRBJ1-5; D is ambiguous. V lost 4 bases and J lost 6, with 13 bases in between. This CDR3 region has 14 residues. As DNA, the CDR3 is TGTGCCAGCAGTTGGACCGTTGAGGGTCAGCCCCAGCATTTT. Encoded protein: CASSWTVEGQPQHF.

This clonotype was found a few times. The chain has TRBV7-6 and TRBJ2-1; TRBD2 is a possible D gene (6 bases). There are 15 residues in the CDR3. Trimming cost V 1 base and J 4 bases, with 11 bases left between them. Germline loops: CDR1 SGHVS, CDR2 FNYEAQ. DNA of the CDR3: TGTGCCAGCAGCTTAGATACGGGAGATTACAATGAGCAGTTCTTC. Translating gives CASSLDTGDYNEQFF.

This clonotype has more than one count but fewer than ten. The rearrangement links TRBV6-1 to TRBJ1-2; D possibly corresponds to TRBD1 (5 bases). The germline V and J ends were trimmed by 8 bases and 4 bases, with 14 bases remaining between them. Germline lookup yields CDR1 MNHNS and CDR2 SASEGT. The length of the CDR3 is 13 residues. The CDR3 region has the DNA TGTGCCAGCCCCGGGGGGGAGGGCTATGGCTACACCTTC. Encoded protein: CASPGGEGYGYTF.

This clonotype was seen repeatedly, ten times or more. The CDR3 bases are TGCAGTGCGCCCGACGGGGCTAACTATGGCTACACCTTC. Its protein is CSAPDGANYGYTF. This chain joins TRBV20-1 and TRBJ1-2; D call uncertain. This CDR3 is 13 amino acids long. V was clipped by 6 bases and J by 0 bases, with 11 bases between them. Germline V gene sequence: CDR1 DFQATT, CDR2 SNEGSKA (reference sequence).

This clonotype was observed at least ten times. The chain joins TRBV6-2 or TRBV6-3 to TRBJ2-5, with D tentatively TRBD2 (5 bases). Germline V gene sequence: CDR1 MNHEY, CDR2 SVGEGT. This CDR3 is 14 amino acids long. The V and J ends lost 10 bases and 5 bases respectively, with 20 bases between them. The DNA for the CDR3 is TGTGCCACCGAAGTTTGGGGAGCGGTGGAGACCCAGTACTTC. Translating gives CATEVWGAVETQYF.

The chain has TRBV10-2 and TRBJ2-5; D gene unclear. The V gene's germline CDR1 is WSHSY and CDR2 SAAADI. The CDR3 is 14 residues long. V lost 9 bases and J 0 bases, leaving 14 bases between the germline ends. The DNA for the CDR3 is TGCGCCAGGCCGCGGAGCCAGTACCAAGAGACCCAGTACTTC. Translation gives CARPRSQYQETQYF.

Comments on this clonotype: At one of its ends the junction is not consistent with the germline gene, which may arise from a read error. J is TRBJ1-1 and V is TRBV7-9, with 7 bases matching TRBD1. This CDR3 comprises 15 residues. Germline CDR1 is SEHNR and CDR2 is FQNEAQ (reference sequence). CDR3 DNA sequence: TGTGCCAGCAGCTTGGCGACAGGGTCAGACACTGAAGTTTTCTTT. Translation: CASSLATGSDTEVFF.

V usage is TRBV12-3 or TRBV12-4 and J usage is TRBJ2-7; 8 bases are shared with TRBD1. There are 14 residues in the CDR3. V was clipped by 5 bases and J by 4 bases; unmatched bases: 7. DNA for the CDR3: TGTGCCAGCAGTACTGGGACAGGAGAATACGAGCAGTACTTC. This gives the protein CASSTGTGEYEQYF.

This clonotype has more than one count but fewer than ten. The V gene is TRBV5-1, the J gene TRBJ2-2; TRBD1 agrees at 8 bases. V lost 7 bases and J lost 3; bases outside the gene matches: 5. The CDR3 loop spans 14 amino acids. Per the germline V gene, CDR1 is SGHRS and CDR2 is YFSETQ. This chain's CDR3 is CASADREDTGELFF. The CDR3, as DNA: TGCGCCAGCGCGGACAGGGAGGACACCGGGGAGCTGTTTTTT.

This clonotype was counted between two and nine times. The CDR3 loop is CASSSTAREQYF. The CDR3 DNA follows: TGCGCCAGCAGCTCGACCGCTCGCGAGCAGTACTTC. The chain carries TRBV5-1 and TRBJ2-7; D call uncertain. The V and J ends lost 3 bases and 6 bases respectively, with 10 bases between them. Germline V gene data show CDR1 as SGHRS and CDR2 as YFSETQ. CDR3 length: 12 residues.

This chain joins TRBV9 and TRBJ2-2, with 7 bases fitting TRBD1. Germline V gene sequence: CDR1 SGDLS, CDR2 YYNGEE. V trimming: 4 bases; J trimming: 1 base; junction bases outside the gene matches: 4. The CDR3 consists of 15 residues. This CDR3 reads CASSSWDRNTGELFF. The DNA of the CDR3 is TGTGCCAGCAGCTCATGGGACAGGAACACCGGGGAGCTGTTTTTT.

This clonotype has just a few counts. The chain couples TRBV27 to TRBJ1-2; 7 positions match TRBD1. V gave up 5 bases and J gave up 8 bases; unmatched junction bases: 8. Germline loops: CDR1 MNHEY, CDR2 SMNVEV (reference sequence). CDR3 length equals 13 residues. The CDR3 nucleotides read TGTGCCAGCAGTACCTTACAGGGGAGAGGCTACACCTTC. Protein sequence: CASSTLQGRGYTF.

The V gene is TRBV5-6, the J gene TRBJ2-7; D may match TRBD1 or TRBD2 (5 bases each). Per germline, CDR1 SGHDT and CDR2 YYEEEE. The V end lost 7 bases, the J end lost 0 bases, and 14 bases lay between the germline ends. The CDR3 covers 14 residues. DNA for the CDR3: TGTGCCAGCGCCCCCGGGGCCGGCTCCTACGAGCAGTACTTC. This sequence encodes CASAPGAGSYEQYF.

This clonotype was seen many times. The V and J genes are TRBV29-1 and TRBJ2-1; D is undetermined. The germline V gene encodes CDR1 SQVTM and CDR2 ANQGSEA. The CDR3 totals 13 residues. The ends were cut back, 7 bases at V and 8 bases at J, with 18 bases in the middle. The chain's CDR3 is CSGQDPVMDEQFF. DNA for the CDR3: TGCAGCGGTCAGGATCCCGTCATGGATGAGCAGTTCTTC.

V usage is TRBV19 and J usage is TRBJ1-5; D unresolved. The CDR3 totals 15 residues. Germline V gene data show CDR1 as LNHDA and CDR2 as SQIVND (reference sequence). Deletions cut 3 bases from V and 0 bases from J, with 9 bases between. CDR3 DNA sequence: TGTGCCAGTAGTATCCTGATGTATAGCAATCAGCCCCAGCATTTT. It codes for CASSILMYSNQPQHF.

This sequence joins TRBV5-8 and TRBJ2-1; 8 bases are a match to TRBD2. This CDR3 region has 15 residues. V shed 2 bases, J shed 5 bases, and the junction held 6 bases outside the gene matches. The germline V gene encodes CDR1 SGHTS and CDR2 YDEGEE. The CDR3 reads CASSFRREDHNEQFF. CDR3 sequence (DNA): TGTGCCAGCAGCTTCCGGCGGGAGGACCACAATGAGCAGTTCTTC.

The chain combines TRBV2 with TRBJ1-1; D is ambiguous. The V gene's germline CDR1 is SNHLY and CDR2 FYNNEI. V shed 4 bases and J shed 7 bases, with 13 bases lying between them. CDR3 length equals 13 residues. CDR3 DNA sequence: TGTGCCAGCAGTGCGTTTACGGCCTATGAAGCTTTCTTT. Its translation: CASSAFTAYEAFF.

This clonotype has at least ten counts. One end of the junction does not line up with germline, which may come from a read error. The rearrangement uses TRBV6-5 and TRBJ2-2, with D possibly matching TRBD1 (6 bases). The V gene's germline CDR1 is MNHEY and CDR2 SVGAGI. The CDR3 length is 16 residues. CDR3 loop: CASSTRQAANTGELFF. DNA for the CDR3: TGTGCCAGCAGTACACGACAGGCGGCGAATACCGGGGAGCTGTTTTTT.

The chain links TRBV4-3 to TRBJ2-3, with D perhaps TRBD2 (6 bases). Germline loops: CDR1 LGHNA, CDR2 YSLEER. Trimming removed 0 bases at V and 2 bases at J, with 12 bases between. The CDR3 loop spans 16 amino acids. The CDR3 protein is CASSQDPEGFTDTQYF. The CDR3 coding sequence is TGCGCCAGCAGCCAAGATCCGGAGGGTTTCACAGATACGCAGTATTTT.

Only a few counts were recorded for this clonotype. V is TRBV19 and J is TRBJ1-2, with D unclear. Trimming shortened V by 3 bases and J by 6 bases, and 11 bases separated the two germline ends. From germline, CDR1 is LNHDA and CDR2 SQIVND (reference sequence). The CDR3 runs to 13 residues. CDR3 sequence: CASSIGEGNGYTF. As DNA, the CDR3 is TGTGCCAGTAGTATTGGAGAGGGCAATGGCTACACCTTC.

This clonotype has at least ten counts. The DNA for the CDR3 is TGTGCCAGCAGTGGACAGGGGCCGATGAACACTGAAGCTTTCTTT. Translating gives CASSGQGPMNTEAFF. The chain recombines TRBV2 with TRBJ1-1, with 8 positions matching TRBD1. The J segment lost 0 bases and the V segment lost 4 bases, leaving 4 bases of the junction unmatched. Germline V lookup: CDR1 SNHLY, CDR2 FYNNEI. CDR3 length equals 15 residues. Combining the CDR3 with reference TRBV2 and TRBJ1-1 gives the whole variable domain EPEVTQTPSHQVTQMGQEVILRCVPISNHLYFYWYRQILGQKVEFLVSFYNNEISEKSEIFDDQFSVERPDGSNFTLKIRSTKLEDSAMYFCASSGQGPMNTEAFFGQGTRLTVV.

This clonotype is termed medium-sized. The V call is TRBV6-4, the J call TRBJ2-3; 8 bases map to TRBD2. The CDR3 extends over 14 amino acids. The germline V gene encodes CDR1 MRHNA and CDR2 SNTAGT. V was clipped by 3 bases and J by 1 base; unmatched bases: 0. The CDR3 DNA is TGTGCCAGCAGTGAGCGGGGGGGCACAGATACGCAGTATTTT. Its protein is CASSERGGTDTQYF.

This clonotype showed up just a few times. V usage is TRBV15 and J usage is TRBJ1-2; no definite D call. Trimming stripped 2 bases from V and 7 bases from J, with 17 bases between. CDR3 size: 15 residues. The V gene's germline CDR1 is LNHNV and CDR2 YYDKDF (reference sequence). The CDR3 nucleotides read TGTGCCACCAGCAGAAGCAAAGCTAGTTCAGGTGGCTACACCTTC. Its protein product is CATSRSKASSGGYTF.

The table lists this clonotype with a few counts. The chain employs TRBV27 and TRBJ2-1; 7 bases fit TRBD1. Germline loops: CDR1 MNHEY, CDR2 SMNVEV (reference sequence). V lost 0 bases to trimming and J lost 8 bases; unmatched junction nucleotides: 4. The CDR3 is 14 amino acids. The chain's CDR3 is CASSLSSTGYEQFF. The CDR3 region has the DNA TGTGCCAGCAGTTTATCCTCGACAGGGTATGAGCAGTTCTTC.

This clonotype has a count of ten or more. The rearrangement joins TRBV6-1 to TRBJ1-5, with a tentative D call TRBD1 (6 bases). V lost 5 bases, J lost 1 base, and 9 bases lay in between. Germline V gene data show CDR1 as MNHNS and CDR2 as SASEGT. This CDR3 is 14 amino acids long. CDR3 nucleotide sequence: TGTGCCAGCAGTACAGGGTGGAGCAATCAGCCCCAGCATTTT. Amino acid sequence: CASSTGWSNQPQHF.

The gene calls are TRBV9 and TRBJ2-7, with D possibly called TRBD1 or TRBD2 (5 bases each). Germline loops: CDR1 SGDLS, CDR2 YYNGEE. There are 14 residues in the CDR3. The V gene lost 4 bases and the J gene lost 4 bases, with 15 bases spanning the gap. The CDR3 nucleotides read TGTGCCAGCAGCTCCGGGACCAACTTTTACGAGCAGTACTTC. Residues: CASSSGTNFYEQYF.

In its sample, this clonotype was seen a few times. The V call is TRBV9, the J call TRBJ2-7; 7 nucleotides agree with TRBD1. The trim removed 3 bases at V and 3 bases at J, leaving 12 bases unmatched. Germline V CDR1 and CDR2: SGDLS, YYNGEE. This CDR3 is built from 16 residues. CDR3 amino acids: CASSDRDSRLLYEQYF. CDR3 in DNA: TGTGCCAGCAGCGACCGGGACAGTCGGCTTCTCTACGAGCAGTACTTC.

This clonotype was counted at least ten times. The V and J genes are TRBV7-2 and TRBJ2-7; perhaps TRBD2 as D (6 bases). The CDR3 totals 15 residues. V was pared by 6 bases and J by 3 bases, with 18 bases between. Looked up from germline, CDR1 is SGHTA and CDR2 is FQGNSA. CDR3 loop: CASSFGSPGVYEQYF. In DNA form, the CDR3 reads TGTGCCAGCAGTTTCGGCAGTCCGGGAGTCTACGAGCAGTACTTC.

This clonotype was picked up a small number of times. The J gene is TRBJ2-1, the V gene TRBV20-1, with a tentative D call TRBD2 (6 bases). V shed 0 bases and J shed 8 bases, with 17 bases lying between them. Germline CDR1 DFQATT, CDR2 SNEGSKA (reference sequence). This CDR3 is 15 amino acids long. The CDR3 DNA reads TGCAGTGCTAGAGACCGGGAGCCAACGGGGTATGAGCAGTTCTTC. Encoded protein: CSARDREPTGYEQFF.

In this sample, this clonotype turned up a few times. This chain joins TRBV29-1 and TRBJ1-2; D unclear. V shed 5 bases and J shed 5 bases, with 9 bases lying between them. CDR3 length: 11 amino acids. Germline values: CDR1 SQVTM, CDR2 ANQGSEA. The CDR3 region is CSVRELYGYTF. DNA of the CDR3: TGCAGCGTTCGAGAGTTATATGGCTACACCTTC.